The clone carrying this T cell receptor beta chain has only a few counts. What it binds is not known. TCRdb recomputed calls from the 5' RACE reads with MiXCR, one row per CDR3 protein. The table lists some 200,000 distinct CDR3 sequences, about 7.5% of them singletons. This sample stems from a study of identical twins. Findings and limits, study-wide: Insertions ran lower in abundant cord blood beta clonotypes, though not in memory repertoires. Out-of-frame alpha sequences common to twins exhibited an excess of low generation probability.

The CDR3 sequence is 12 residues long. Germline V gene lookup returns CDR1 MNHEY and CDR2 SVGAGI. V dropped 10 bases and J dropped 1 base, with 10 bases sitting between them. Healthy Caucasians made up all donors. This sample also appeared in a second study, on yellow fever vaccine responses in identical twins.

The sequencing sample was made of memory (CD45RO+) T cells sorted from blood. J is TRBJ1-1 and V is TRBV6-5; D uncertain. The TCR was taken from a young woman in good health. The CDR3 loop is CATSRQNTEAFF. The DNA for the CDR3 is TGTGCCACCTCAAGACAGAACACTGAAGCTTTCTTT.